One and the same sample provided the 2 T cell receptor beta chains below, sequenced in a study of response to subunit inactivated influenza vaccine. Each CDR3 protein is one row after TCRdb ran MiXCR on the RT-PCR reads. Among more than 550,000 distinct CDR3 sequences listed, over 9% were seen once. This sample also appeared in a second study, on T cells expressing NK-cell markers. Per that paper: Production of TCR beta cDNA relied on 5'RACE template switching with UMIs.

Sequenced material: PBMCs from blood, taken on the day of vaccination. The receptors were gathered from a man in his forties or fifties who received an inactivated influenza vaccine.

This rearrangement joins TRBV2 to TRBJ2-7; D is uncertain. Germline CDR1 SNHLY, CDR2 FYNNEI. V was trimmed by 5 bases and J by 1 base, leaving 12 bases between them. The CDR3 extends over 14 amino acids. DNA for the CDR3: TGTGCCAGCAGTTGGGGTCCTCTTTCCTACGAGCAGTACTTC. It specifies CASSWGPLSYEQYF.

This chain links TRBV28 with TRBJ2-1; D uncertain. Germline V gene data show CDR1 as MDHEN and CDR2 as SYDVKM. The CDR3 runs to 12 residues. The V gene lost 3 bases and the J gene lost 9 bases, with 9 bases spanning the gap. The CDR3 coding sequence is TGTGCCAGCAGTTTTGTTCGGGTTGAGCAGTTCTTC. This translates into CASSFVRVEQFF.